These 16 T cell receptor beta chains came from one sample sequenced in a study of blood T cell repertoires in COVID-19. The protocol was immunoSEQ multiplex PCR, while the TCRdb copy is restricted to in-frame clones and leaves out a portion. This sample has some 200,000 clones, with 88% found just once. Material: PBMCs or T cells enriched from blood (not recorded which). These receptors were obtained from a woman in her twenties or thirties who had recovered from COVID-19.

This clone was counted a few times. The chain combines TRBV3-1 (or the pseudogene TRBV3-2) with TRBJ1-5, with a possible D match to TRBD1 (5 bases). Germline V gene sequence: CDR1 LGHDT, CDR2 YNNKEL (reference sequence). With 6 bases removed from V and 2 bases from J, the gap between germline ends came to 11 bases. The CDR3 length is 14 residues. The CDR3 DNA is TGTGCCAGCAGTACAGCGGGGGGCAATCAGCCCCAGCATTTT. Translation gives CASSTAGGNQPQHF.

The chain has TRBV4-1 and TRBJ1-5; D gene uncertain. Trimming pared 1 base from V and 3 bases from J, leaving 4 bases between. This CDR3 spans 13 amino acids. CDR1 and CDR2 (germline): MGHRA, YSYEKL. CDR3 sequence reads: CASSQAVNQPQHF. The CDR3 DNA follows: TGCGCCAGCAGCCAAGCAGTCAATCAGCCCCAGCATTTT.

The chain links TRBV4-2 to TRBJ1-2; D is possibly TRBD1 (6 bases). This CDR3 region has 14 residues. V lost 4 bases to trimming and J lost 3 bases, with 12 bases between them. Looked up from germline, CDR1 is LGHNA and CDR2 is YNFKEQ. CDR3 loop: CASSPNRVDYGYTF. The CDR3 region has the DNA TGTGCCAGCAGCCCGAACAGGGTAGACTATGGCTACACCTTC.

This rearrangement joins TRBV29-1 to TRBJ1-1; 7 positions agree with TRBD1. This CDR3 spans 12 amino acids. Trimming cost V 5 bases and J 11 bases; bases outside gene matches: 11. Per germline, CDR1 SQVTM and CDR2 ANQGSEA. The CDR3: CSVLLTGVGAFF. CDR3 sequence (DNA): TGCAGCGTTCTACTAACAGGGGTGGGGGCTTTCTTT.

In regard to this clone: At one of its ends the junction is not consistent with the germline gene, which may arise from a read error. This chain uses TRBV24-1 with TRBJ1-1; 9 bases match TRBD1. The CDR3 has 11 amino acids. CDR1 is KGHDR, CDR2 SFDVKD, per germline. In nucleotides, the CDR3 is TGTGCCGGAACAGGGGGCTCTACTGTCCGATTT. It codes for CAGTGGSTVRF.

The V call is TRBV5-6, the J call TRBJ2-1, with 8 bases that match TRBD1. The CDR3 consists of 13 residues. Germline lookup yields CDR1 SGHDT and CDR2 YYEEEE. Losses at the gene ends were 1 base for V and 13 bases for J; bases not matched to a gene: 7. The CDR3: CASSLSPGGLQFF. CDR3 sequence (DNA): TGTGCCAGCAGCTTGTCTCCAGGGGGCCTTCAGTTCTTC. Full variable domain (rest looked up from reference TRBV5-6 and TRBJ2-1): DAGVTQSPTHLIKTRGQQVTLRCSPKSGHDTVSWYQQALGQGPQFIFQYYEEEERQRGNFPDRFSGHQFPNYSSELNVNALLLGDSALYLCASSLSPGGLQFFGPGTRLTVL.

The chain is built from TRBV6-6 and TRBJ1-1; D not certain. Trimming left V 8 bases short and J 1 base short, with 14 bases between. Germline CDR1 is MNHNY and CDR2 is SVGAGI (reference sequence). This CDR3 has 14 residues. Here the CDR3 reads CASYRRVGNTEAFF. DNA of the CDR3: TGTGCCAGCTATCGGAGGGTCGGGAACACTGAAGCTTTCTTT.

The rearrangement uses TRBV10-3 and TRBJ1-2, with 10 bases that match TRBD1. The CDR3 contains 15 residues. J was trimmed by 2 bases and V by 2 bases; bases with no gene match: 2. The V gene's germline CDR1 is ENHRY and CDR2 SYGVKD. The CDR3: CAISEPGQGNYGYTF. In nucleotides, the CDR3 is TGTGCCATCAGTGAGCCGGGACAGGGGAACTATGGCTACACCTTC.

The chain combines TRBV19 with TRBJ2-5; 12 bases agree with TRBD1. V lost 8 bases, J lost 6 bases, and 7 bases stayed unmatched. The CDR3 consists of 14 residues. The germline gives CDR1 LNHDA, CDR2 SQIVND (reference sequence). The CDR3 DNA reads as TGTGCCAGTGCCGGGACAGGGGGCGCAAAGACCCAGTACTTC. This encodes CASAGTGGAKTQYF.

This clone appeared once. The chain links TRBV6-1 to TRBJ1-3; D unclear. The germline gives CDR1 MNHNS, CDR2 SASEGT. Trimming pared 2 bases from V and 0 bases from J, leaving 8 bases between. The CDR3 runs to 15 residues. The chain's CDR3 is CASSELSDSGNTIYF. CDR3 DNA: TGTGCCAGCAGTGAACTGTCAGACTCTGGAAACACCATATATTTT.

This clone was recorded once. The junction does not match germline at one end; this may be a read error. The gene calls are TRBV29-1 and TRBJ2-7; 7 bases line up with TRBD1. This CDR3 comprises 13 residues. Per the germline V gene, CDR1 is SQVTM and CDR2 is ANQGSEA. CDR3 DNA sequence: TGCAGCGTTAAAGACAGGGTGACCTACGAGCAGTACTTC. Translated, it gives CSVKDRVTYEQYF.

The chain links TRBV6-5 to TRBJ2-2; TRBD2 agrees at 7 bases. Germline lookup yields CDR1 MNHEY and CDR2 SVGAGI. V trimming: 0 bases; J trimming: 4 bases; junction bases outside the gene matches: 5. The CDR3 has 16 amino acids. The CDR3 sequence is CASSYSGGATTGELFF. The CDR3 DNA reads TGTGCCAGCAGTTACTCGGGAGGGGCGACCACCGGGGAGCTGTTTTTT.

J is TRBJ2-7 and V is TRBV12-5; D not certain. Germline-derived CDR1 and CDR2 are LGHNT and FRNRAP. This CDR3 has 12 amino acids. Trimming stripped 6 bases from V and 0 bases from J, with 6 bases between. The CDR3, as DNA: TGTGCTAGTGGGTGGGCCTCCTACGAGCAGTACTTC. It is translated as CASGWASYEQYF.

V gene TRBV4-3 combines with J gene TRBJ1-2, with D unresolved. CDR1 is LGHNA, CDR2 YSLEER, per germline. CDR3 length: 12 amino acids. The V and J ends lost 0 bases and 8 bases respectively, with 7 bases between them. The CDR3 loop reads CASSQDGWGYTF. For the CDR3, the DNA is TGCGCCAGCAGCCAAGACGGGTGGGGCTACACCTTC.

As regards this clone: A read error may produce the germline difference seen at one junction end. The rearrangement links TRBV7-7 to TRBJ2-5; D perhaps matches TRBD1 (6 bases). The CDR3 is 15 amino acids. Germline V gives CDR1 SSHAT, CDR2 FNYEAQ (reference sequence). DNA for the CDR3: TGTGCTAGCAGCCCCGAGTTCGCAGGGGAAGAGACCCAGTACTTC. Translating gives CASSPEFAGEETQYF.

The V call is TRBV6-4, the J call TRBJ2-1; 9 nucleotides line up with TRBD2. Trimming cost V 4 bases and J 6 bases; bases outside gene matches: 4. This CDR3 is built from 14 residues. In germline, CDR1 is MRHNA, CDR2 SNTAGT. Here the CDR3 DNA reads TGTGCCAGCAGTGTGGCGGGGGGGCCCAATGAGCAGTTCTTC. Translation: CASSVAGGPNEQFF.